One sample yielded the 20 T cell receptor beta chains listed below, sequenced in a study of T cell clonality in common variable immunodeficiency. Sequencing was performed with immunoSEQ multiplex PCR; in TCRdb, only in-frame clones are kept and a portion is missing. In total the sample includes roughly 79,000 clones, none of them seen once. The sequenced sample was peripheral blood mononuclear cells. The source is a person between 18 and 75 years old in good health.

With regard to this clone: The read stops 3 residues short of the end of the CDR3; the missing end is completed from the germline J gene. This sequence joins TRBV11-1 and TRBJ1-1; TRBD1 might be the D (6 bases). CDR1 is SGHAT, CDR2 FQDESV, per germline (reference sequence). This CDR3 has 13 amino acids. Here the CDR3 reads CASSTRTAQGAFF. CDR3 DNA (partial): TGTGCCAGCAGCACCCGGACAGCCCAGGGA.

This clone was seen ten or more times. Read data end 3 residues before the CDR3 end; the end is taken from the germline J gene. The V gene is TRBV6-2 or TRBV6-3, the J gene TRBJ2-5; 14 bases are a match to TRBD2. Germline loops: CDR1 MNHEY, CDR2 SVGEGT. The CDR3 contains 16 residues. V lost 6 bases to trimming and J lost 4 bases; unmatched junction nucleotides: 7. The CDR3 here is CASRRLAGGPTETQYF. CDR3 bases read: TGTGCCAGCAGAAGACTAGCGGGAGGGCCTACAGAGACC.

There are many counts of this clone. The observed sequence ends 3 residues before the CDR3 terminus, with the missing tail filled in from the germline J gene. The rearrangement uses TRBV19 and TRBJ2-7; unclear D gene. The V end was cut by 5 bases, the J end by 0 bases, with 11 bases between. Per the germline V gene, CDR1 is LNHDA and CDR2 is SQIVND (reference sequence). The CDR3 runs to 14 residues. The sequenced part of the CDR3 DNA is TGTGCCAGTAGTCCACAGACGAGCTCCTACGAG. It encodes CASSPQTSSYE. The full CDR3 protein is CASSPQTSSYEQYF.

This clone came up many times. The read comes to an end 3 residues before the CDR3 does, leaving the germline J gene to fill in the end. This chain connects TRBV29-1 to TRBJ2-5, with 7 bases matching TRBD2. CDR1 and CDR2 (germline): SQVTM, ANQGSEA. Trimming took 8 bases from V and 4 from J; bases not matched to a gene: 7. This CDR3 contains 12 residues. The CDR3 loop is CSWGGRGETQYF. The CDR3 bases that were read are TGCAGCTGGGGGGGGAGGGGAGAGACC.

In its sample, this clone was seen many times. The read ends 3 residues early relative to the CDR3; the germline J gene fills the gap. This chain joins TRBV7-2 and TRBJ1-2, with D uncertain. Germline CDR1 and CDR2: SGHTA and FQGNSA. The CDR3 runs to 14 residues. The V gene lost 1 base and the J gene lost 7 bases, with 13 bases spanning the gap. The sequenced CDR3 bases are TGTGCCAGCAGCTTAGAGAGTCAAGGGCTTGGC. It translates to CASSLESQGLG. The full CDR3 protein reads CASSLESQGLGYTF.

This clone was found a few times. With the read ending 3 residues before the CDR3 end, the germline J gene is used to fill in that end. This rearrangement joins TRBV10-2 to TRBJ2-1, with 7 bases matching TRBD2. The CDR3 runs 12 residues. Germline CDR1 is WSHSY and CDR2 is SAAADI. V was clipped by 6 bases and J by 8 bases; unmatched bases: 4. CDR3 loop: CASSGTMDEQFF. The DNA read from the CDR3 is TGCGCCAGCAGCGGGACTATGGATGAG.

This clone occurred many times. The junction departs from the called germline gene at one end, perhaps through a read error. The read stops 3 residues short of the end of the CDR3; the missing end is completed from the germline J gene. The J gene is TRBJ2-4, the V gene TRBV4-2; no clear D. Per the germline V gene, CDR1 is LGHNA and CDR2 is YNFKEQ. The CDR3 is 16 amino acids. Incomplete CDR3 DNA: TGCGCCAGCAGCCAAGATAGGATAGCCCTAGTAAACATT. Amino acid sequence: CASSQDRIALVNI. The CDR3 as a whole reads CASSQDRIALVNIQYF.

This clone was seen repeatedly, ten times or more. The read halts 3 residues ahead of the CDR3 end, with the missing end drawn from the germline J gene. The chain recombines TRBV20-1 with TRBJ2-3; 11 positions agree with TRBD2. Germline V gene sequence: CDR1 DFQATT, CDR2 SNEGSKA (reference sequence). This CDR3 is built from 17 residues. Germline trimming cut 6 bases from V and 6 bases from J; bases unmatched to any gene: 17. CDR3 protein: CSAEPGLIAGGRDTQYF. Incomplete CDR3 DNA: TGCAGTGCCGAACCCGGTCTAATAGCGGGAGGGCGGGATACG.

This clone was found many times. The CDR3 is CASSLNEASAGNIQYF. The sequenced part of the CDR3 DNA is TGCGCCAGCAGCTTGAACGAGGCCTCGGCGGGAAACATT. The chain couples TRBV5-1 to TRBJ2-4, with a weak D call TRBD2 (5 bases). The read falls 3 residues short of the CDR3 end, and the missing part is taken from the germline J gene. The CDR3 has 16 residues. The V end was cut by 1 base, the J end by 6 bases, with 17 bases between. The germline CDR1 and CDR2 sequences are SGHRS and YFSETQ.

This clone was counted at least ten times. Read data end 3 residues before the CDR3 end; the end is taken from the germline J gene. The chain recombines TRBV6-1 with TRBJ2-3; D is perhaps TRBD1 (6 bases). Germline V gene lookup returns CDR1 MNHNS and CDR2 SASEGT. This CDR3 has 16 residues. Trimming stripped 3 bases from V and 4 bases from J, with 17 bases between. The CDR3 bases that were read are TGTGCCAGCAGTGATCGAGCCCAGGGGCGAGCAGATACG. It translates to CASSDRAQGRADT. The full CDR3 reads CASSDRAQGRADTQYF.

This clone was counted many times. Read data end 3 residues before the CDR3 end; the end is taken from the germline J gene. The rearrangement uses TRBV20-1 and TRBJ2-3; TRBD2 might be the D (6 bases). The CDR3 has 14 amino acids. The germline CDR1 and CDR2 sequences are DFQATT and SNEGSKA (reference sequence). The V gene lost 2 bases and the J gene lost 7 bases, with 16 bases spanning the gap. CDR3 DNA (partial): TGCAGTGCTAGACGGCTGGAGGGCCTTAATACG. Translating gives CSARRLEGLNT. The CDR3 in its entirety is CSARRLEGLNTQYF.

A remark on this clone: The CDR3 extends 3 residues past the end of the read, so its final part is completed from the germline J gene. The chain joins TRBV20-1 to TRBJ2-3; the match to TRBD2 covers 8 bases. Germline V gene lookup returns CDR1 DFQATT and CDR2 SNEGSKA (reference sequence). This CDR3 comprises 18 residues. Trimming took 1 base from V and 2 from J; bases not matched to a gene: 14. The part of the CDR3 DNA that was read is TGCAGTGCTAGAGCTATCCTAGCGGGTGGCTTTAACACAGATACG. Protein: CSARAILAGGFNTDT. The entire CDR3 sequence reads CSARAILAGGFNTDTQYF.

As regards this clone: The junction shows a germline mismatch at one end, possibly a read error. The read is 3 residues too short to cover the CDR3 end, so that end is filled in from the germline J gene. The chain recombines TRBV11-2 with TRBJ1-4; D unresolved. Germline assignment: CDR1 SGHAT and CDR2 FQNNGV. The CDR3 length is 15 residues. CDR3 DNA (partial): TGTGCCAGCAGCTCTCATTTCACAACTAATGGAAAA. It yields the protein CASSSHFTTNGK. The entire CDR3 sequence reads CASSSHFTTNGKLFF.

This clone was recorded at least ten times. The CDR3 is cut off 3 residues early in the read; its end comes from the germline J gene. V is TRBV6-2 or TRBV6-3 and J is TRBJ1-1; 12 positions match TRBD1. Germline V CDR1 and CDR2: MNHEY, SVGEGT. The CDR3 has 15 residues. CDR3 protein: CASSYPGQGAREAFF. The DNA read from the CDR3 is TGTGCCAGCAGTTACCCGGGACAGGGGGCGAGGGAA.

This clone was seen ten or more times. The CDR3 is cut off 3 residues early in the read; its end comes from the germline J gene. The chain uses TRBV19 and TRBJ1-4, with D possibly being TRBD1 (5 bases). Per germline, CDR1 LNHDA and CDR2 SQIVND (reference sequence). V lost 8 bases, J lost 6 bases, and 16 bases lay in between. The CDR3 is 14 amino acids. The covered CDR3 bases are TGTGCCAGTCACTCAGGGATGTTTTATGAAAAA. This codes for CASHSGMFYEK. The entire CDR3 protein is CASHSGMFYEKLFF.

This clone was found many times. The CDR3 DNA, read in part, is TGTGCCAGTAGTATTAATCTAGGGGGCCTAGCCAAAAACATT. As protein: CASSINLGGLAKNI. The whole CDR3 reads CASSINLGGLAKNIQYF. The chain is built from TRBV19 and TRBJ2-4, with 7 bases identical to TRBD1. With the read ending 3 residues before the CDR3 end, the germline J gene is used to fill in that end. Germline CDR1 and CDR2: LNHDA and SQIVND (reference sequence). J gave up 0 bases and V 3 bases, and 8 bases lay outside the gene matches. This CDR3 region has 17 residues.

This clone appeared many times. The sequenced CDR3 bases are TGTGCCATCAGTCCGACAGGGGCCTATGGC. Protein: CAISPTGAYG. The full CDR3 is CAISPTGAYGYTF. This chain joins TRBV10-3 and TRBJ1-2; 8 bases match TRBD1. The read ends 3 residues shy of where the CDR3 ends; the end is completed using the germline J gene. Germline V lookup: CDR1 ENHRY, CDR2 SYGVKD. The trim removed 5 bases at V and 4 bases at J, leaving 3 bases unmatched. The CDR3 is 13 residues long.

This clone showed up many times. The CDR3 is cut off 3 residues early in the read; its end comes from the germline J gene. This chain joins TRBV5-6 and TRBJ1-5; D possibly corresponds to TRBD1 (5 bases). The CDR3 covers 13 residues. The germline V and J ends were trimmed by 3 bases and 6 bases, with 10 bases remaining between them. From germline, CDR1 is SGHDT and CDR2 YYEEEE. The CDR3 here is CASSYYGGQPQHF. CDR3 DNA (partial): TGTGCCAGCAGCTACTACGGGGGTCAGCCC.

This clone was detected many times. The CDR3 end lies 3 residues beyond the end of the read and is filled in from the germline J gene. This sample also contains other DNA sequences that code for the same CDR3. The chain couples TRBV12-3 or TRBV12-4 to TRBJ2-5, with D unresolved. V shed 6 bases and J shed 1 base, with 12 bases lying between them. The CDR3 contains 14 residues. The sequenced part of the CDR3 DNA is TGTGCCAGCAGCTCAACAGCTCTCCAAGAGACC. This encodes CASSSTALQET. The full CDR3 protein is CASSSTALQETQYF.

This clone was counted many times. The missing CDR3 end, 3 residues past where the read stops, is filled in from the germline J gene. The rearrangement links TRBV7-6 to TRBJ2-7; 8 bases are shared with TRBD2. Germline loops: CDR1 SGHVS, CDR2 FNYEAQ. The CDR3 has 17 amino acids. Trimming removed 3 bases from V and 0 bases from J; junction bases left unmatched: 10. Incomplete CDR3 DNA: TGTGCCAGCAGCTTGGAGCCCACTAGCGGCTACTCCTACGAG. Translation: CASSLEPTSGYSYE. The CDR3 as a whole reads CASSLEPTSGYSYEQYF. Filled out from reference TRBV7-6 and TRBJ2-7, the complete variable domain reads GAGVSQSPRYKVTKRGQDVALRCDPISGHVSLYWYRQALGQGPEFLTYFNYEAQQDKSGLPNDRFSAERPEGSISTLTIQRTEQRDSAMYRCASSLEPTSGYSYEQYFGPGTRLTVT.